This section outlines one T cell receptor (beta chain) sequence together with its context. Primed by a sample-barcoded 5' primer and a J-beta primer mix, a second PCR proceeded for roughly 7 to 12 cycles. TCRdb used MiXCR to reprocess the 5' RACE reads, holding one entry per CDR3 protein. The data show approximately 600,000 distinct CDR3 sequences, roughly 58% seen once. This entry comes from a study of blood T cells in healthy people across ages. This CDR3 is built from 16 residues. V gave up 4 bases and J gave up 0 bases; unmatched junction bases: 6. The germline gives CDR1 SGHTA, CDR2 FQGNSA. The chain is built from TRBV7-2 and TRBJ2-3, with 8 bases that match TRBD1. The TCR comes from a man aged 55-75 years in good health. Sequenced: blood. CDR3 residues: CASSSAGTGSTDTQYF. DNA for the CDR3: TGTGCCAGCAGCTCGGCCGGGACAGGTAGCACAGATACGCAGTATTTT.